This TCR beta chain was identified in a study of T cell responses to AZD1222 COVID-19 vaccine. The table came from immunoSEQ multiplex PCR; TCRdb's copy has only in-frame clones and leaves some out. The table has some 90,000 clones, roughly 90% seen once. V shed 2 bases and J 6 bases; nucleotides not matched to a gene: 5. The length of the CDR3 is 14 residues. Germline CDR1 and CDR2: KGHSH and LQKENI. The sample holds a few counts of this clone. The chain has TRBV18 and TRBJ1-1, with 8 bases aligning to TRBD1. The sample here was peripheral blood, taken on day 0 of AZD1222 vaccination. This clonotype originated in an adult in good health. CDR3 sequence reads: CASSPADRVAEAFF. The CDR3 DNA reads as TGTGCCAGCTCACCAGCGGACAGGGTCGCTGAAGCTTTCTTT.